Presented here are 8 T cell receptor beta chains from one specimen sequenced in a study of T cells in Graves' hyperthyroidism and ophthalmopathy (dated by TCRdb to 2018 to 2020). Libraries were made using multiplex PCR. The reads were generated on an Illumina HiSeq 2000. TCR beta CDR3 regions were amplified from RNA transcripts. The TCR CDR3 was subjected to a first round of RT-PCR using the HTBI primer set and the Qiagen OneStep RT-PCR kit. Using fastp trimming at Q25 and MiXCR clonotype assembly, TCRdb reanalyzed the public sequencing data and kept in-frame beta chains. Rows with a matching CDR3 protein are joined into one entry that keeps the most common DNA and genes. The sample table holds hundreds of thousands of distinct CDR3 sequences, of which more than 14% were seen once. The top ten clonotypes cover about an eighth of the sample. The sequenced material came from blood. All receptors come from a woman in her fifties or sixties with Graves' ophthalmopathy.

This clonotype was observed many times. This chain links TRBV24-1 with TRBJ2-1; perhaps TRBD1 as D (8 bases). Germline CDR1 and CDR2: KGHDR and SFDVKD. The CDR3 spans 14 residues. Trimming took off 10 bases at V and 1 base at J, with 13 bases between the two ends. CDR3 in amino acids: CATGQGGSYNEQFF. The CDR3 DNA sequence: TGTGCCACAGGACAGGGAGGGTCCTACAATGAGCAGTTCTTC.

This clonotype appeared a few times. Here the CDR3 reads CASSDSGRVAETQYF. The CDR3 DNA follows: TGTGCCAGCTCAGATAGCGGGAGAGTTGCTGAGACCCAGTACTTC. V and J are TRBV18 and TRBJ2-5; 9 bases fit TRBD2. CDR1 and CDR2 from the germline V gene are KGHSH and LQKENI. The junction had 9 bases not matched to a gene; V was cut back by 5 bases and J by 5 bases. The length of the CDR3 is 15 residues.

There are many counts of this clonotype. V usage is TRBV27 and J usage is TRBJ1-1; D unresolved. In germline, CDR1 is MNHEY, CDR2 SMNVEV (reference sequence). The germline V and J ends were trimmed by 3 bases and 7 bases, with 18 bases remaining between them. The CDR3 extends over 15 amino acids. The CDR3 nucleotides are TGTGCCAGCAGTTTGAGGCCCCACCCCACCTATGAAGCTTTCTTT. Protein product: CASSLRPHPTYEAFF.

In its sample, this clonotype was seen many times. This chain uses TRBV9 with TRBJ2-7; D gene unclear. CDR1 is SGDLS and CDR2 is YYNGEE in the germline V gene. This CDR3 spans 15 amino acids. V lost 0 bases to trimming and J lost 4 bases, with 14 bases between them. CDR3: CASSVAGDPLYEQYF. The CDR3 DNA is TGTGCCAGCAGCGTAGCAGGAGACCCCCTTTACGAGCAGTACTTC.

This clonotype was seen ten or more times. V gene TRBV27 combines with J gene TRBJ2-1, with 9 positions matching TRBD2. After removal of 4 bases from V and 7 bases from J, the junction contained 11 bases not matched to a gene. CDR1 and CDR2 (germline): MNHEY, SMNVEV (reference sequence). The CDR3 length is 16 residues. The CDR3 coding sequence is TGTGCCAGCAGTTCCTGGGGAAGAGCGGGGGGTAATGAGCAGTTCTTC. Translation gives CASSSWGRAGGNEQFF.

Ten or more counts support this clonotype. V usage is TRBV12-3 or TRBV12-4 and J usage is TRBJ2-7; TRBD2 agrees at 7 bases. The CDR3 contains 16 residues. Trimming took 6 bases from V and 3 from J; bases not matched to a gene: 14. CDR3 nucleotide sequence: TGTGCCAGCAGCCGAACCCCTAGCGGAAGACACTACGAGCAGTACTTC. This codes for CASSRTPSGRHYEQYF.

This clonotype was seen at least ten times. CDR3 loop: CASSHLPILKSYGYTF. CDR3 bases: TGTGCCAGCAGTCACCTACCCATATTAAAGAGCTATGGCTACACCTTC. The V gene is TRBV28, the J gene TRBJ1-2; D not certain. Germline CDR1 and CDR2: MDHEN and SYDVKM. V was trimmed by 5 bases and J by 4 bases, leaving 20 bases between them. This CDR3 spans 16 amino acids.

This clonotype was seen repeatedly, ten times or more. The chain recombines TRBV28 with TRBJ2-7, with 7 bases lining up with TRBD2. This CDR3 is built from 15 residues. CDR1 is MDHEN and CDR2 is SYDVKM in the germline V gene. The ends lost 1 base at V and 4 bases at J; junction bases unmatched: 7. This CDR3 is CASSLSWAGVYEQYF. CDR3 in DNA: TGTGCCAGCAGTTTATCGTGGGCGGGAGTATACGAGCAGTACTTC.